This T cell receptor (beta chain) was sequenced for a study of control samples from healthy donors and cancer patients (dated by TCRdb to the early 2020s). The library was produced with the immunoSEQ multiplex PCR assay. TCRdb holds this immuneACCESS table with in-frame rearrangements only. Some clones are missing; in checked studies, unresolved V genes explain under half, and the rest has no known cause. The sample profile shows some 120,000 clones; over 80% of them were found once. The ten biggest clones cover over 0.5% of the sample. On this clone: This clone's antigen is unknown. No base qualities exist here, and no much larger clone lies one base off it.

CDR1 and CDR2 were assigned from the germline V gene (reference sequence) as LNHDA and SQIVND. V loses 10 bases, J loses 2 bases, and the germline ends lie 15 bases apart. Measured from the cysteine to the phenylalanine, the CDR3 is 14 residues long. Only the CDR3 portion is preserved as DNA: 42 bases, with reading frame beginning at the first base. Material: PBMCs. The source of this sequence is a man older than 75 with head and neck cancer. The V and J segments used are TRBV19 and TRBJ2-4, with TRBD2 as a weak D call on 6 bases. The DNA sequence reads TGTGCCACCCAAAGAGGCGGGACCAAAAACATTCAGTACTTC. This sequence encodes CATQRGGTKNIQYF.